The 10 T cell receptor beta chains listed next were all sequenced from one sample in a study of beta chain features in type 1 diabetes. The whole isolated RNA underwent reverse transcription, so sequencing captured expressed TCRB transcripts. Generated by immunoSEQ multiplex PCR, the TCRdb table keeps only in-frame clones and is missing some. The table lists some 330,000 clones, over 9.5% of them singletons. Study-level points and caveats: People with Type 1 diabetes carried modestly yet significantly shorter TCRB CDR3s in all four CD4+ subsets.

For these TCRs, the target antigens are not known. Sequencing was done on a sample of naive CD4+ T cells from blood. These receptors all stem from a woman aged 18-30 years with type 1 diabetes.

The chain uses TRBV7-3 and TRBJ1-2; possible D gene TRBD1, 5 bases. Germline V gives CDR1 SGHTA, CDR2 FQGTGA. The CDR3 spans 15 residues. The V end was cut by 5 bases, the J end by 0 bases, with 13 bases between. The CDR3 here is CASSPGGSPNYGYTF. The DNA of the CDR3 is TGTGCCAGCAGCCCGGGGGGGTCCCCTAACTATGGCTACACCTTC.

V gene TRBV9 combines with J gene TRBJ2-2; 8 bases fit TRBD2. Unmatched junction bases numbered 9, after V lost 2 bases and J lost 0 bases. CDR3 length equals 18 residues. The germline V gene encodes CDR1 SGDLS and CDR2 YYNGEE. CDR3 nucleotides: TGTGCCAGCAGCGTCGGACTAGCCGAGAACGCGAACACCGGGGAGCTGTTTTTT. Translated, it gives CASSVGLAENANTGELFF.

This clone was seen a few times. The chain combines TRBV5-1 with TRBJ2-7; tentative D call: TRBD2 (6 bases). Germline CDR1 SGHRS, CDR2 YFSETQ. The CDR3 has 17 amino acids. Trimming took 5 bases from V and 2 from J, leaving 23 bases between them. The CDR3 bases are TGCGCCAGCAGTAAGGGAGTTGGGGACGGCGGGACCTACGAGCAGTACTTC. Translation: CASSKGVGDGGTYEQYF.

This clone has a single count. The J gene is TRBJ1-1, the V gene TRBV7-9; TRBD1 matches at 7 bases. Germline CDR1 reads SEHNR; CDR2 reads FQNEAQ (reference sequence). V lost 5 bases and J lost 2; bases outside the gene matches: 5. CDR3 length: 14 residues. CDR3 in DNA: TGTGCCAGCAGCCAGGACAGGACTAACACTGAAGCTTTCTTT. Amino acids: CASSQDRTNTEAFF.

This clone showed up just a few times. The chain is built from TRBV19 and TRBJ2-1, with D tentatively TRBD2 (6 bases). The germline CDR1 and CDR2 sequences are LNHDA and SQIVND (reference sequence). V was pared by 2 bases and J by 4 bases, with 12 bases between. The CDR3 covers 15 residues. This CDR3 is CASSIWGDLYNEQFF. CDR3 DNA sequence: TGTGCCAGTAGTATATGGGGGGACCTATACAATGAGCAGTTCTTC.

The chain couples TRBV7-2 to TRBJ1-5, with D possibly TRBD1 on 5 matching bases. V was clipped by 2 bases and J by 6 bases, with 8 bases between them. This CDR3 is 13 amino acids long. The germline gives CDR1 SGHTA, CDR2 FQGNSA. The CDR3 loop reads CASSLSQGQPQHF. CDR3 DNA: TGTGCCAGCAGCTTATCTCAGGGTCAGCCCCAGCATTTT.

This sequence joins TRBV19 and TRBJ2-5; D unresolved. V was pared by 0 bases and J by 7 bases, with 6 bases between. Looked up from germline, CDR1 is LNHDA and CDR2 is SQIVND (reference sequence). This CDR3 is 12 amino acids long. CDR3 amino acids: CASSIEAGTQYF. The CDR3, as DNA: TGTGCCAGTAGTATAGAAGCAGGGACCCAGTACTTC.

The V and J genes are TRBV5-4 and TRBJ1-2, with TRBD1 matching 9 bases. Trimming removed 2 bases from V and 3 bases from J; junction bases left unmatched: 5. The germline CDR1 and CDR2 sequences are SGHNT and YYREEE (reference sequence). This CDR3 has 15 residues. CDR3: CASSFPGQGYYGYTF. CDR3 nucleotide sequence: TGTGCCAGCAGCTTCCCTGGACAGGGGTACTATGGCTACACCTTC.

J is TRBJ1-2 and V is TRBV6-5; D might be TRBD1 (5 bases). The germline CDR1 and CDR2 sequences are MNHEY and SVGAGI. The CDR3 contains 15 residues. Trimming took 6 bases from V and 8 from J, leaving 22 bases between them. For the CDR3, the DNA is TGTGCCAGCAGCAACCCGGGGGTGCAACGAACCGGCTACACCTTC. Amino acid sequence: CASSNPGVQRTGYTF.

This CDR3 is CASSGSGTGPTGYGYTF. The CDR3, as DNA: TGTGCCAGCAGTGGTTCCGGGACAGGGCCCACTGGATATGGCTACACCTTC. The chain recombines TRBV25-1 with TRBJ1-2; 9 positions match TRBD1. V lost 4 bases and J lost 5; bases outside the gene matches: 14. CDR1 MGHDK and CDR2 SYGVNS come from the germline V gene. The CDR3 length is 17 residues.